The next 12 T cell receptor beta chains were all read from a single sample in a study of T cell clonality in common variable immunodeficiency. Generated by immunoSEQ multiplex PCR, the TCRdb table keeps only in-frame clones and is missing some. The sample presents around 34,000 clones, none singletons. Sequencing used peripheral blood mononuclear cells. The origin of the receptors is a person between 18 and 75 years old in good health.

This clone was found many times. The read ends 3 residues shy of where the CDR3 ends; the end is completed using the germline J gene. The V gene is TRBV27, the J gene TRBJ2-1; 10 bases line up with TRBD2. Germline CDR1 is MNHEY and CDR2 is SMNVEV (reference sequence). V was pared by 4 bases and J by 4 bases, with 7 bases of the junction left unmatched. The CDR3 runs 16 residues. Incomplete CDR3 DNA: TGTGCCAGCAGTTCGAGACTAGCGGGCCAATACAATGAG. Translating it yields CASSSRLAGQYNE. In full, the CDR3 reads CASSSRLAGQYNEQFF.

This clone was seen many times. Incomplete CDR3 DNA: TGTGCCAGCAGCTTGGTCGCAGGGGGCCCCTACGAG. This sequence encodes CASSLVAGGPYE. The whole CDR3 sequence reads CASSLVAGGPYEQYF. This sequence joins TRBV5-4 and TRBJ2-7; 8 bases are shared with TRBD1. The missing CDR3 end, 3 residues past where the read stops, is filled in from the germline J gene. Trimming at V came to 0 bases and at J to 2 bases, leaving 4 bases not matched to a gene. Germline V gene lookup returns CDR1 SGHNT and CDR2 YYREEE (reference sequence). This CDR3 is built from 15 residues.

This clone was counted ten times or more. From the germline J gene comes the end of the CDR3, since the read stops 3 residues before it. V usage is TRBV20-1 and J usage is TRBJ2-5, with 8 bases identical to TRBD2. V lost 0 bases to trimming and J lost 5 bases; unmatched junction nucleotides: 5. CDR1 and CDR2 (germline): DFQATT, SNEGSKA (reference sequence). The CDR3 length is 14 residues. CDR3 loop: CSARDAAGVETQYF. The sequenced CDR3 bases are TGCAGTGCTAGAGATGCAGCGGGGGTGGAGACC.

A note on this clone: The junction does not match germline at one end; this may be a read error. The DNA read from the CDR3 is TGTTCCAGCAGCCCGGGACAATCCCTGGGCACTGAA. Its protein product is CSSSPGQSLGTE. The full CDR3 is CSSSPGQSLGTEAFF. The chain combines TRBV7-9 with TRBJ1-1; D might be TRBD1 (6 bases). The read stops 3 residues short of the end of the CDR3; the missing end is completed from the germline J gene. Germline loops: CDR1 SEHNR, CDR2 FQNEAQ (reference sequence). This CDR3 has 15 amino acids.

This clone was recorded many times. The CDR3 end is not reached by the read, which stops 3 residues before it; the germline J gene fills it in. The J gene is TRBJ1-1, the V gene TRBV7-8, with D possibly being TRBD1 (5 bases). Germline V CDR1 and CDR2: SGHVS, FQNEAQ. This CDR3 is 14 amino acids long. The CDR3 DNA, read in part, is TGTGCCAGCAGAAGCACGGGCTCCGGGACTTTA. Its translation is CASRSTGSGTL. The CDR3, in full, reads CASRSTGSGTLAFF. The whole variable domain, remainder taken from reference TRBV7-8 and TRBJ1-1, is GAGVSQSPRYKVAKRGQDVALRCDPISGHVSLFWYQQALGQGPEFLTYFQNEAQLDKSGLPSDRFFAERPEGSVSTLKIQRTQQEDSAVYLCASRSTGSGTLAFFGQGTRLTVV.

This clone has at least ten counts. The read terminates 3 residues ahead of where the CDR3 ends, so the germline J gene completes it. The V call is TRBV7-9, the J call TRBJ1-4; no definite D call. Germline values: CDR1 SEHNR, CDR2 FQNEAQ (reference sequence). This CDR3 comprises 14 residues. Trimming left V 3 bases short and J 8 bases short, with 13 bases between. The covered CDR3 bases are TGTGCCAGCAGCTTTAGACCTCCCGGGGAAAAA. It is translated as CASSFRPPGEK. The entire CDR3 is CASSFRPPGEKLFF.

In this sample, this clone turned up many times. The CDR3 end lies 3 residues beyond the end of the read and is filled in from the germline J gene. This chain links TRBV6-2 or TRBV6-3 with TRBJ2-2; possibly TRBD1 or TRBD2 for D (5 bases each). Germline-derived CDR1 and CDR2 are MNHEY and SVGEGT. V was trimmed by 7 bases and J by 7 bases, leaving 7 bases between them. The CDR3 loop spans 11 amino acids. The CDR3 spells CASTGSGELFF. The covered CDR3 bases are TGTGCCAGCACAGGGAGCGGGGAG.

This clone was seen many times. The sequenced CDR3 bases are TGTGCCAGCAGTGACGCCGGCGGAAGCTCTAACTATGGC. Protein sequence: CASSDAGGSSNYG. The whole CDR3 protein reads CASSDAGGSSNYGYTF. This chain links TRBV6-4 with TRBJ1-2; D unresolved. The observed sequence ends 3 residues before the CDR3 terminus, with the missing tail filled in from the germline J gene. CDR1 MRHNA and CDR2 SNTAGT come from the germline V gene. Trimming cost V 2 bases and J 0 bases, with 13 bases left between them. This CDR3 is built from 16 residues.

The table lists this clone with many counts. The read ends 3 residues early relative to the CDR3; the germline J gene fills the gap. The J gene is TRBJ1-1, the V gene TRBV5-1; D ambiguous. The germline V and J ends were trimmed by 4 bases and 3 bases, with 13 bases remaining between them. The germline V gene has CDR1 SGHRS and CDR2 YFSETQ. CDR3 size: 14 residues. The sequenced CDR3 bases are TGCGCCAGCAGCCGGCAGGCAGTGGACACTGAA. Amino acid sequence: CASSRQAVDTE. The whole CDR3 protein reads CASSRQAVDTEAFF.

At least ten counts were recorded for this clone. The CDR3 sequence is CASSPITLRRDEQFF. CDR3 DNA (partial): TGTGCCAGCTCACCAATAACTTTGAGAAGGGATGAG. J is TRBJ2-1 and V is TRBV18, with D uncertain. The DNA ends 3 residues before the CDR3 does, and the rest of the CDR3 is filled in from the germline J gene. Trimming removed 2 bases at V and 8 bases at J, with 16 bases between. This CDR3 spans 15 amino acids. Germline V gene data show CDR1 as KGHSH and CDR2 as LQKENI.

This clone was observed at least ten times. Read coverage stops 3 residues before the CDR3 terminus; the germline J gene supplies the remainder. The chain is built from TRBV28 and TRBJ2-3, with TRBD2 matching over 8 bases. J gave up 4 bases and V 4 bases, and 4 bases lay outside the gene matches. The germline V gene has CDR1 MDHEN and CDR2 SYDVKM. The CDR3 runs 14 residues. CDR3 loop: CASSYSGIADTQYF. CDR3 DNA (partial): TGTGCCAGCAGTTATAGCGGGATCGCAGATACG.

This clone was observed at least ten times. The chain's CDR3 is CSVYPGTGDTEAFF. The covered CDR3 bases are TGCAGCGTGTACCCCGGGACAGGGGACACTGAA. V and J are TRBV29-1 and TRBJ1-1; TRBD1 matches 10 bases. The read ends 3 residues before the CDR3 terminus; that terminus is restored from the germline J gene. From germline, CDR1 is SQVTM and CDR2 ANQGSEA. This CDR3 is 14 amino acids long. The V and J ends lost 6 bases and 3 bases, in that order; junction bases with no gene match: 7.